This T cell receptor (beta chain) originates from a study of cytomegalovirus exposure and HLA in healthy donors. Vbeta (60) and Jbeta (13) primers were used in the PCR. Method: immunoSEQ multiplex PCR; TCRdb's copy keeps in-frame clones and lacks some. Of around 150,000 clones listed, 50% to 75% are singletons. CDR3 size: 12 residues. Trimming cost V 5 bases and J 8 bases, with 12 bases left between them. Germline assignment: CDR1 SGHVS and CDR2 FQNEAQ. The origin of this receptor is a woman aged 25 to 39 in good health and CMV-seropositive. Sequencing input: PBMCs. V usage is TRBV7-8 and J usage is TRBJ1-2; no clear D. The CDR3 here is CASSPYRAGYTF. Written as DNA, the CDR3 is TGTGCCAGCAGCCCCTACCGAGCCGGCTACACCTTC.